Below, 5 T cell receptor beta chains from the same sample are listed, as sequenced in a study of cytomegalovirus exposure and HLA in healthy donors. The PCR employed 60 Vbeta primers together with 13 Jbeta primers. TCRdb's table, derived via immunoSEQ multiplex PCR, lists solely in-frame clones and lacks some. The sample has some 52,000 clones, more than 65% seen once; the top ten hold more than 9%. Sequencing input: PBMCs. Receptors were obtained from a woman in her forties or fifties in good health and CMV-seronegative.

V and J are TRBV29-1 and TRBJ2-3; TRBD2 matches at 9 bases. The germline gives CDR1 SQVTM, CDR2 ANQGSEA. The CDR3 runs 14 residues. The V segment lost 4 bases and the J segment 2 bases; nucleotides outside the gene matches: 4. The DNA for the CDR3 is TGCAGCGTTGCGGCTAGCGGGACCACAGATACGCAGTATTTT. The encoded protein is CSVAASGTTDTQYF.

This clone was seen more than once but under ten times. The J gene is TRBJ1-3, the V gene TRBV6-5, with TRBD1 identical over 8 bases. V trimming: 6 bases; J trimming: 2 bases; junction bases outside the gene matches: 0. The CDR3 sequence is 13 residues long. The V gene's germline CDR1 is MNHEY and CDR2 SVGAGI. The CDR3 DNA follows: TGTGCCAGCAGGACAGGGGCTGGAAACACCATATATTTT. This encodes CASRTGAGNTIYF.

The CDR3 coding sequence is TGTGCCAGTTTGGGAGCAGGAGAGACCCAGTACTTC. Amino acids: CASLGAGETQYF. The chain employs TRBV28 and TRBJ2-5; D possibly corresponds to TRBD2 (5 bases). V lost 9 bases to trimming and J lost 4 bases, with 12 bases between them. The germline gives CDR1 MDHEN, CDR2 SYDVKM. This CDR3 contains 12 residues.

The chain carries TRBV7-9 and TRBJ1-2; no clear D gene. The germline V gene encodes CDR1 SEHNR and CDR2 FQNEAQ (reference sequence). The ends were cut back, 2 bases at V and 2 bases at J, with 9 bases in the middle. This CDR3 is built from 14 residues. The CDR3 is CASSLSGTNYGYTF. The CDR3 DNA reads TGTGCCAGCAGCTTATCGGGTACCAACTATGGCTACACCTTC.

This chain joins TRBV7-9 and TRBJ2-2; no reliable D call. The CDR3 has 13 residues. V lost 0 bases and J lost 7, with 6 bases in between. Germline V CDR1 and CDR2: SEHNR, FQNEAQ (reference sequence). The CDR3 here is CASSLASGGELFF. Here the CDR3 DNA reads TGTGCCAGCAGCTTAGCGAGTGGCGGGGAGCTGTTTTTT.